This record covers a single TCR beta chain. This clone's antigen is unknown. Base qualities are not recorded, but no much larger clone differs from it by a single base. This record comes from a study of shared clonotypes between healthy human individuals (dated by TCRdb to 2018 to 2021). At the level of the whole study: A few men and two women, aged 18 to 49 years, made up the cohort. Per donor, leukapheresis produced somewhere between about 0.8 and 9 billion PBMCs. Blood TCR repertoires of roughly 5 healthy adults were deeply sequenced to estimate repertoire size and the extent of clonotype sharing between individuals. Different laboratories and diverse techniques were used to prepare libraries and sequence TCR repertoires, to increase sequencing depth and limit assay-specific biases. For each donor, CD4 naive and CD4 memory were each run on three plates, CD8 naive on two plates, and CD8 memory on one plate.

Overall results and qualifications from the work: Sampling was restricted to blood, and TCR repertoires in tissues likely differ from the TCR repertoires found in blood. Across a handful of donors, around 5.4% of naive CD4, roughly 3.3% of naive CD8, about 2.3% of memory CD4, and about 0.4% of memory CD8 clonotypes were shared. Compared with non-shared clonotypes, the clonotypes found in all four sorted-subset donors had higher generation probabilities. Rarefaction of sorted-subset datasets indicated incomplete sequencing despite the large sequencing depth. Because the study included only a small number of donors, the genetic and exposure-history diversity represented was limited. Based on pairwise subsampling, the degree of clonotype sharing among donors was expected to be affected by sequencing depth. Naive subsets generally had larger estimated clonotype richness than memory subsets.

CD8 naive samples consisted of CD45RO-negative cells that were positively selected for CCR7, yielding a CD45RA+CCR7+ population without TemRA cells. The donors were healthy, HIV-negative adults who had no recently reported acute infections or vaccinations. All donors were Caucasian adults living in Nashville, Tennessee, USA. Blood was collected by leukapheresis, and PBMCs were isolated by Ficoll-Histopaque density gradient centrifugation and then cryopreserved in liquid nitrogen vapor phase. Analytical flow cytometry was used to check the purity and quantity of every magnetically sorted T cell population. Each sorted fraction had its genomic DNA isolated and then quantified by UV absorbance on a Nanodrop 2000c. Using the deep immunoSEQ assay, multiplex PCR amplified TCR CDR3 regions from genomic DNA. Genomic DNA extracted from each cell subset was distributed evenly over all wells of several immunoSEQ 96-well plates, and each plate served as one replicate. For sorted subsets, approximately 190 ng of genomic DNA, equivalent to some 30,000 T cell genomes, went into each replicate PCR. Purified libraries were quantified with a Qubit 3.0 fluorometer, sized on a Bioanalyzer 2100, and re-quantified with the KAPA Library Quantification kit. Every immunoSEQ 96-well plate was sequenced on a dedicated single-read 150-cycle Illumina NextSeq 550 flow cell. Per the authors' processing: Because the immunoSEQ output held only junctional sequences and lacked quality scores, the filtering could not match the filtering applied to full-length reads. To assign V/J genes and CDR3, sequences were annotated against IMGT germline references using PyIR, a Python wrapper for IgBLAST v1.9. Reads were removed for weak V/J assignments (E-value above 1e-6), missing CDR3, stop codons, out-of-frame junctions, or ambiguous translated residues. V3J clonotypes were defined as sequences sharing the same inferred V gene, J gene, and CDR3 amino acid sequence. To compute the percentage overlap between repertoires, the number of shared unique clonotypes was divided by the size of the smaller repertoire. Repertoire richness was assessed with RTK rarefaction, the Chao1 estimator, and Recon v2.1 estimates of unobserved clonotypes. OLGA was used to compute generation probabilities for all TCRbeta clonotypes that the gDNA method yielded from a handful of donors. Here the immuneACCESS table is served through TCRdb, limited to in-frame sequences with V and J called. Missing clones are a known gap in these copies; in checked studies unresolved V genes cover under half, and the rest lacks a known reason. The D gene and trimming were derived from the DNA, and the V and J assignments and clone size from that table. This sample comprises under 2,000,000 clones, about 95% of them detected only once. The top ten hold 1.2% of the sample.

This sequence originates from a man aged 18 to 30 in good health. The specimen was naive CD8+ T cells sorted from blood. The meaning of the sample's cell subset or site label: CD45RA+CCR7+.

The bases read TGTGCCAGCAGTGATTCCCCTCTCTCCAATGAGCAGTTCTTC. Protein translation: CASSDSPLSNEQFF. The V and J genes are TRBV6-1 and TRBJ2-1; too little of a D gene remains to name it. CDR1 and CDR2 are drawn from the germline V gene: MNHNS, SASEGT. Trimming costs V 3 bases and J 6 bases, and their ends lie 12 bases apart. Reading from cysteine to phenylalanine, the CDR3 counts 14 amino acids. Just CDR3 DNA is preserved here, 42 bases in frame from base 1.